This TCR beta chain was sequenced in a study of blood T cell repertoires in COVID-19. Here immunoSEQ multiplex PCR was the method, and the copy in TCRdb shows in-frame clones only, minus some. The table shows 120,000 to 150,000 clones, with about 82% occurring only once. The CDR3 is 14 amino acids. V was clipped by 6 bases and J by 5 bases; unmatched bases: 7. Per germline, CDR1 KGHSH and CDR2 LQKENI. Sequencing was carried out using peripheral blood. The chain links TRBV18 to TRBJ1-5, with 7 positions matching TRBD1. The origin of this receptor is a man aged 45-65 years with acute or convalescent COVID-19. Here the CDR3 reads CASSLGQDHQPQHF. CDR3 bases: TGTGCCAGCTCGCTCGGACAGGACCATCAGCCCCAGCATTTT. The full variable domain, in which reference TRBV18 and TRBJ1-5 provide the parts outside the CDR3, is NAGVMQNPRHLVRRRGQEARLRCSPMKGHSHVYWYRQLPEEGLKFMVYLQKENIIDESGMPKERFSAEFPKEGPSILRIQQVVRGDSAAYFCASSLGQDHQPQHFGDGTRLSIL.